The clone carrying this T cell receptor beta chain is judged medium-sized (0.01 to 0.1%). The target antigen is unknown. TCRdb redid the calling of the reads with MiXCR, one entry per CDR3 protein. The table has some 15,000 distinct CDR3 sequences, under 30% seen once; the top ten hold 2% to 2.5%. This sample stems from a study of liver allograft versus peripheral blood T cells. Study overall: Graft-liver T cell receptor repertoires were compared against recipient peripheral blood repertoires. Study-wide results and limits: Intragraft T cell receptor repertoires of liver allografts were reported to differ from peripheral blood repertoires.

Germline CDR1 reads SQVTM; CDR2 reads ANQGSEA. CDR3 length: 16 amino acids. V shed 2 bases and J shed 5 bases, with 21 bases lying between them. This clonotype was obtained from a human patient who had a liver transplant. Some T cells may originate from the graft donor. The chain has TRBV29-1 and TRBJ1-2; no clear D. The chain's CDR3 is CSVESQEGMIGYGYTF. CDR3 DNA sequence: TGCAGCGTTGAAAGCCAGGAGGGAATGATAGGGTATGGCTACACCTTC.